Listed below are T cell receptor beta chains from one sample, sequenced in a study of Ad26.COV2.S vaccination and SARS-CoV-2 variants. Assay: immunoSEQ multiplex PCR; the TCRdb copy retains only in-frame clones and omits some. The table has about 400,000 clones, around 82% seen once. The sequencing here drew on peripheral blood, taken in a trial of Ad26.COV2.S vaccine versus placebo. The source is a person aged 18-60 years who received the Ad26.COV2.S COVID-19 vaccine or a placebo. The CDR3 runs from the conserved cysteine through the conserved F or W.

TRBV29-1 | CSVDQVQSSDDKQFF
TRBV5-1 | CASSHGPSSGGELFF
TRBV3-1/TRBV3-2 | CASSQDLGDRGVSGNTIYF
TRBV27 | CASSLEGEGADTQYF
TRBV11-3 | CASSLRGTNEQFF
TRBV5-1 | CASSLEGTYYGYTF
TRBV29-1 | CRGLDAAYEQYF
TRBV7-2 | CASSLWGQGYTF
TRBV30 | CAWSVSWPGGYTF
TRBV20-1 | CSASHRRQETQYF
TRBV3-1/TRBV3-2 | CASSRGLAGSNEQFF
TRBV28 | CASSFLDRKNYGYTF
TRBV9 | CASSVATGGPAGELFF
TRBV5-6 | CASSFRGRIYGYTF
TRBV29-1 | CSARDRGHTEAFF
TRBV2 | CASTVAGVYEQYF
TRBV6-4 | CASKAGTASNYGYTF
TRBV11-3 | CASSFVSSYNEQFF
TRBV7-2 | CASSPTTDAPVYF
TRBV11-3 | CASSPWRDQTGELFF
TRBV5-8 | CASRMDGYSPLHF
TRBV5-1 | CASSLGFGGTDTQYF
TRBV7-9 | CASTQLALPDTQYF
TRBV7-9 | CASSFEFGANVLTF
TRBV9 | CASSVNPAGSPGELFF
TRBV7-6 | CASRVVPSGSHEQYF
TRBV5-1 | CASSSAGTGSYGYTF
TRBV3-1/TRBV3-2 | CASSRTSGQETQYF
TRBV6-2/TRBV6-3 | CASSYVHYEQYF
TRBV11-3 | CASSLGGESGNTIYF